The rows below give T cell receptor beta chains drawn from one sample of a study of blood T cell repertoires in COVID-19. Sequencing was performed with immunoSEQ multiplex PCR; in TCRdb, only in-frame clones are kept and a portion is missing. The sample records fewer than 500,000 clones, more than 80% being singletons. Source material: PBMCs or T cells enriched from blood (not recorded which). Receptors were obtained from a man aged 25 to 45 who had recovered from COVID-19. Both conserved end residues are part of each CDR3. A D gene is named only where the DNA matches it firmly. Rows give clone size only sometimes, using once, few, many, or a class for an expanded clone.

16,TRBJ2-5,.,TRBD1,TRBV24-1,CATSVGQGWLQETQYF,TGTGCCACCAGTGTAGGACAGGGATGGCTCCAAGAGACCCAGTACTTC
12,TRBJ2-7,.,.,TRBV28,CASSSYRDEQYF,TGTGCCAGCAGCTCCTACAGGGACGAGCAGTACTTC
13,TRBJ1-1,.,TRBD1,TRBV11-2,CASSSGQQTEAFF,TGTGCCAGCAGCTCGGGACAGCAGACTGAAGCTTTCTTT
13,TRBJ2-1,once,.,TRBV12-5,CASGLEFGLEQFF,TGTGCTAGTGGTTTGGAGTTCGGACTTGAGCAGTTCTTC
13,TRBJ2-7,.,.,TRBV5-6,CASSSYRVYEQYF,TGTGCCAGCAGCTCGTACAGGGTTTACGAGCAGTACTTC
15,TRBJ2-1,few,.,TRBV5-8,CASSPEASSHNEQFF,TGTGCCAGCAGCCCGGAGGCTAGCTCCCACAATGAGCAGTTCTTC
14,TRBJ1-1,few,TRBD1,TRBV27,CASSLTGGGTEAFF,TGTGCCAGCAGTTTGACAGGGGGGGGGACTGAAGCTTTCTTT
13,TRBJ2-7,.,.,TRBV6-6,CASRRSDSYEQYF,TGTGCCAGCAGGCGGAGCGACTCCTACGAGCAGTACTTC
14,TRBJ1-2,.,TRBD1,TRBV19,CASSRVGGLYGYTF,TGTGCCAGTAGCAGGGTAGGGGGCCTCTATGGCTACACCTTC
13,TRBJ2-1,.,TRBD2,TRBV11-3,CASSALREGEQFF,TGTGCCAGCAGCGCACTCCGGGAGGGTGAGCAGTTCTTC
15,TRBJ2-7,once,.,TRBV4-1,CASSQEADARNEQYF,TGCGCCAGCAGCCAAGAAGCGGACGCCAGAAACGAGCAGTACTTC
13,TRBJ1-2,.,.,TRBV15,CATSRDRYYGYTF,TGTGCCACCAGCAGAGATAGATACTATGGCTACACCTTC
12,TRBJ1-1,.,.,TRBV19,CASSADTGEAFF,TGTGCCAGTAGTGCAGACACGGGGGAAGCTTTCTTT
20,TRBJ1-5,.,TRBD1,TRBV6-4,CASSVFTDRGDGERNQPQHF,TGTGCCAGCAGCGTATTCACCGACAGGGGGGATGGCGAGCGGAATCAGCCCCAGCATTTT
14,TRBJ1-6,once,.,TRBV2,CASKRVAYNSPLHF,TGTGCCAGCAAGCGGGTTGCCTATAATTCACCCCTCCACTTT
14,TRBJ1-1,.,.,TRBV6-5,CASRIQGLNTEAFF,TGTGCCAGCAGAATACAGGGATTGAACACTGAAGCTTTCTTT
14,TRBJ2-3,.,TRBD1,TRBV2,CASNPTGLTDTQYF,TGTGCCAGCAACCCGACAGGGTTGACAGATACGCAGTATTTT
17,TRBJ1-6,.,.,TRBV30,CAWSPLPTGIIGSPLHF,TGTGCCTGGAGTCCACTACCAACAGGGATCATTGGTTCACCCCTCCACTTT
17,TRBJ1-1,.,.,TRBV5-1,CASSLTQWAAGNTEAFF,TGCGCCAGCAGCTTGACACAATGGGCTGCTGGGAACACTGAAGCTTTCTTT
11,TRBJ1-5,.,.,TRBV20-1,CSAGGAQPQHF,TGCAGTGCTGGGGGGGCCCAGCCCCAGCATTTT
11,TRBJ1-3,once,.,TRBV9,CASSLKNTIYF,TGTGCCAGCAGCCTAAAAAACACCATATATTTT
15,TRBJ2-1,.,.,TRBV24-1,CATSDSRAYYNEQFF,TGTGCCACCAGTGATTCGCGGGCCTACTACAATGAGCAGTTCTTC
14,TRBJ1-1,.,TRBD1,TRBV19,CASTPGQVSTEAFF,TGTGCCAGTACCCCCGGACAGGTGAGCACTGAAGCTTTCTTT
15,TRBJ2-3,once,.,TRBV4-2,CASSQKAGVADTQYF,TGTGCCAGCAGCCAAAAGGCAGGGGTGGCAGATACGCAGTATTTT
15,TRBJ1-1,.,TRBD1,TRBV28,CASSDGTGWNTEAFF,TGTGCCAGCAGTGATGGGACAGGGTGGAACACTGAAGCTTTCTTT
15,TRBJ1-1,.,TRBD1,TRBV10-3,CAIRPTGQGNTEAFF,TGTGCCATCCGGCCGACAGGGCAAGGTAACACTGAAGCTTTCTTT
12,TRBJ2-3,once,TRBD2,TRBV6-2/TRBV6-3,CASSILAESQYF,TGTGCCAGCAGTATACTAGCGGAGAGCCAGTATTTT
14,TRBJ1-3,.,.,TRBV30,CAWSDSFSGNTIYF,TGTGCCTGGAGTGACAGCTTCTCTGGAAACACCATATATTTT
14,TRBJ2-7,.,TRBD2,TRBV3-1/TRBV3-2,CASSLAGVSNEQYF,TGTGCCAGCAGCCTAGCGGGAGTCTCCAACGAGCAGTACTTC
14,TRBJ1-5,.,.,TRBV7-9,CASSLSGYNQPQHF,TGTGCCAGCAGCTTATCAGGGTACAATCAGCCCCAGCATTTT
11,TRBJ2-3,once,.,TRBV5-1,CASSSSDTQYF,TGCGCCAGCAGCTCATCAGATACGCAGTATTTT
12,TRBJ2-3,.,.,TRBV10-3,CAIAGSTDTQYF,TGTGCCATCGCCGGTAGCACAGATACGCAGTATTTT
14,TRBJ2-7,.,.,TRBV7-9,CASSTAALLFEQYF,TGTGCCAGCAGCACTGCAGCGTTATTGTTCGAGCAGTACTTC
12,TRBJ2-5,.,.,TRBV7-2,CASSLFSETQYF,TGTGCCAGCAGCTTATTTTCGGAGACCCAGTACTTC
15,TRBJ1-4,.,TRBD1,TRBV19,CASTLPGQSNEKLFF,TGTGCCAGTACCCTTCCGGGACAGTCGAATGAAAAACTGTTTTTT
13,TRBJ1-4,.,TRBD1,TRBV4-1,CASSVTGGEKLFF,TGCGCCAGCAGCGTGACAGGGGGGGAAAAACTGTTTTTT
14,TRBJ2-1,.,TRBD2,TRBV5-1,CASSFSGRSNEQFF,TGCGCCAGCAGCTTTAGCGGGAGGAGCAATGAGCAGTTCTTC
15,TRBJ2-7,.,TRBD1,TRBV7-2,CASSLSPGQSYEQYF,TGTGCCAGCAGCTTATCCCCGGGACAGAGCTACGAGCAGTACTTC
18,TRBJ2-6,.,TRBD1,TRBV5-5,CASSSTGTAISGANVLTF,TGTGCCAGCAGCTCGACCGGGACAGCTATCTCTGGGGCCAACGTCCTGACTTTC
13,TRBJ1-1,.,.,TRBV5-1,CASSSRGENQAFF,TGCGCCAGCAGCTCACGAGGAGAGAACCAAGCTTTCTTT
13,TRBJ1-1,.,TRBD1,TRBV12-3/TRBV12-4,CASRATGGTEAFF,TGTGCCAGCAGGGCGACAGGGGGCACTGAAGCTTTCTTT